What follows is one TCR beta chain and its context. No antigen is known for it. V was cut by 1 base and J by 3 bases, with 15 bases left in between. The CDR3 length is 17 residues. Germline-derived CDR1 and CDR2 are MDHEN and SYDVKM. This sample is drawn from a study of OX40 agonist ivuxolimab in advanced cancers. About the study: Mean age approximately 59 years, range roughly 23 to 79; roughly 80% male. Prior anti-PD-1, anti-PD-L1 or anti-CTLA-4 therapy was allowed; around 40% had some. Study-level results: Partly responding patients at 0.1-3.0 mg/kg showed some of the smallest clonal expansion. Circulating CD4+ and CD8+ T cells showed clonal expansion by week 6 at 0.1 to 3.0 mg/kg.

Measured with immunoSEQ multiplex PCR; TCRdb has only the in-frame clones, and not every one. The data contain over 40,000 clones, about 90% of them seen just once; the ten biggest clones take up 0.3% to 0.45%. This clonotype was sampled from an adult with an advanced solid tumor such as melanoma, head and neck, liver or kidney cancer. The chain couples TRBV28 to TRBJ1-4; tentatively, D is TRBD1 (6 bases). The sample was CD4+ or CD8+ T cells sorted from blood, taken in a trial of the OX40 agonist ivuxolimab. The CDR3 reads CASSLFPGALANEKLFF. Here the CDR3 DNA reads TGTGCCAGCAGTTTATTCCCAGGGGCGCTGGCTAATGAAAAACTGTTTTTT.